This T cell receptor beta chain was found in a study of a mutant IDH1 vaccine in newly diagnosed glioma (dated by TCRdb to the early 2020s). Looking at the study overall: The approximately 32 treated patients were 62.5% male and about 38% female, with a mean age of roughly 42 years. Six visits were used for peripheral blood collection: V03 (baseline), V05, V07, V10, V12 and V13. Before enrollment, most patients had been given radiochemotherapy with temozolomide as standard therapy, while the rest had received either radiotherapy alone or temozolomide alone. Longitudinal TCRB deep sequencing was done for 25 to 30 treated patients, wherever samples were available for exploratory analyses. What the authors observed across the whole study: The authors noted that analyses of patient blood samples could not be reproduced because of sample limitations. Availability determined which PBMC samples were chosen for TCRB deep sequencing. Changes in the top peripheral T cell clonotypes picked up by TCRB sequencing did not appear to be linked to pseudoprogression. Vaccine-induced immune responses across multiple MHC alleles were detected in 90% to 95% of patients.

Note on this clone: The target of this receptor is not known. The sample holds no much larger clone one base away, and base qualities are not on file.

Library construction relied on the immunoSEQ multiplex PCR assay. Rearranged TCR beta chain sequences were amplified using the hsTCRB Kit according to the manufacturer's protocol. TCRB libraries were sequenced on an Illumina MiSeq. Per the authors' processing: The kit vendor's proprietary platform handled demultiplexing, trimming and gene mapping. Held by TCRdb, this immuneACCESS table contains in-frame sequences only and omits some clones. Under half of the omission traces to an unresolved V gene where checked; the cause of the rest is unknown. V and J calls and clone size are those listed in that table; D and trimming were worked out from the DNA. A total of approximately 100,000 clones appear in this sample, roughly 90% of them only once. The ten biggest clones cover roughly 0.54% of the sample. From the cysteine up to the phenylalanine, the CDR3 has a length of 15 residues. Only CDR3 DNA remains: 45 bases, in frame from the first base. The V end gives up 5 bases and the J end 5 bases, leaving 9 bases in the junction not matched to a gene. According to the germline V gene, CDR1 reads SGHTA and CDR2 reads FQGTGA.

Explained via the paper, the time point label denotes: baseline, week 1 (first vaccination visit). The treatment or condition label, read with the paper, signifies: pre-vaccination baseline after standard-of-care therapy. Newly diagnosed WHO grade 3 or 4 IDH1-mutant astrocytomas showing loss of nuclear ATRX were present in the donors. The samples were drawn from NOA16, a multicentre, single-arm, open-label phase I trial in Germany that tested a mutant IDH1 peptide vaccine in humans for the first time. Visit V03 blood draws served as the baseline sample for immunogenicity testing. Genomic DNA for TCRB sequencing was isolated from EDTA blood with the DNeasy Blood and Tissue Kit.

The rearrangement joined TRBV7-3 to TRBJ2-7, with 10 middle bases fitting TRBD1. The TCR comes from a woman aged 50 to 60 with glioma. The specimen comprised PBMCs, sampled from a glioma patient treated with radiotherapy, temozolomide or both. The CDR3 protein sequence reads: CASSPGTGATNEQYF. At the DNA level, the sequence is TGTGCCAGCAGCCCCGGGACAGGGGCTACGAACGAGCAGTACTTC.